The rows below give T cell receptor beta chains drawn from one sample of a study of cytomegalovirus exposure and HLA in healthy donors. Profiling relied on immunoSEQ multiplex PCR, and the TCRdb table lists in-frame clones only, not all of them. Of roughly 150,000 clones in the sample, around 75% are singletons; the top ten hold almost 4.5%. Sequenced sample: PBMCs. The receptors were gathered from a man aged 55 to 69 in good health and CMV-seronegative. Both conserved end residues are part of each CDR3. A D gene is named only where the DNA matches it firmly. Some rows mark clone size as missing; the rest say once, few, many or name a class of expanded clone.

D gene	J gene	clone size	V gene	CDR3 DNA	CDR3 protein
.	TRBJ1-2	.	TRBV28	TGTGCCAGCAGTGCACCGGGGGGTAGTGGCTACACCTTC	CASSAPGGSGYTF
TRBD1	TRBJ2-7	.	TRBV10-3	TGTGCCCAGCAGCCGGGACAGGGCTACGAGCAGTACTTC	CAQQPGQGYEQYF
.	TRBJ2-7	.	TRBV7-2	TGTGCCAGCAGCTTAGACAGAACTAGCTACGAGCAGTACTTC	CASSLDRTSYEQYF
.	TRBJ2-1	.	TRBV27	TGTGCCAGCAGTTACAGGGTTGGTGAGCAGTTCTTC	CASSYRVGEQFF
.	TRBJ2-1	.	TRBV2	TGTGCCAGCAGTGGACCTCCTCGGGACAATGAGCAGTTCTTC	CASSGPPRDNEQFF
TRBD1	TRBJ2-3	.	TRBV5-1	TGCGCCAGCAGCTCAGGGGGCGCAGATACGCAGTATTTT	CASSSGGADTQYF
.	TRBJ2-2	.	TRBV12-5	TGTGCTAGTGGCCGCCCCCAGGCGCAGGGTAACACCGGGGAGCTGTTTTTT	CASGRPQAQGNTGELFF
.	TRBJ1-1	.	TRBV6-5	TGTGCCAGCAGTTACTGGGGACTTCGGAACACTGAAGCTTTCTTT	CASSYWGLRNTEAFF
.	TRBJ1-1	few	TRBV28	TGTGCCAGCGGCGTGGCGGGGATGAACACTGAAGCTTTCTTT	CASGVAGMNTEAFF
.	TRBJ1-5	once	TRBV7-3	TGTGCCAGCAGCTATTCAGTTCGTCAGCCCCAGCATTTT	CASSYSVRQPQHF
TRBD2	TRBJ2-1	.	TRBV7-3	TGTGCCAGCAGCTTGAACCCAGCGGGGTACAATGAGCAGTTCTTC	CASSLNPAGYNEQFF
TRBD2	TRBJ2-5	.	TRBV10-2	TGCGCCAGCAGTGGACTAGCGGGATCGGAGACCCAGTACTTC	CASSGLAGSETQYF
.	TRBJ2-3	.	TRBV19	TGTGCCAGCGTGAACTGGGGCCCCAATGGCACAGATACGCAGTATTTT	CASVNWGPNGTDTQYF
TRBD2	TRBJ2-3	few	TRBV29-1	TGCAGCGTTGCTGGCGGGAGGAGCACAGATACGCAGTATTTT	CSVAGGRSTDTQYF